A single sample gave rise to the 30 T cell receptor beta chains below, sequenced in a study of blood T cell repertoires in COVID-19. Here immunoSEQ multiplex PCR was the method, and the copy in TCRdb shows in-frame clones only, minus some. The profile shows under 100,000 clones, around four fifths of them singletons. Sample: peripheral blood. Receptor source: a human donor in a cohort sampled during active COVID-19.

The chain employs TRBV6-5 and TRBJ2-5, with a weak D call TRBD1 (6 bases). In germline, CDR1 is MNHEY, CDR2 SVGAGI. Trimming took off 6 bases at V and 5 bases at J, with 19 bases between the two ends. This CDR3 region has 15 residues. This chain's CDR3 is CASRTEQGGSETQYF. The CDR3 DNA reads TGTGCCAGCAGGACCGAACAGGGTGGTAGTGAGACCCAGTACTTC.

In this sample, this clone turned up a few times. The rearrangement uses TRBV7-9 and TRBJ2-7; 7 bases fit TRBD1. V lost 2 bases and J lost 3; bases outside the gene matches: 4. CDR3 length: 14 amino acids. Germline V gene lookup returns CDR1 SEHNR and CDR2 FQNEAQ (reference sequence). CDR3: CASSLFSGGYEQYF. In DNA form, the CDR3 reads TGTGCCAGCAGCTTATTTTCAGGGGGCTACGAGCAGTACTTC.

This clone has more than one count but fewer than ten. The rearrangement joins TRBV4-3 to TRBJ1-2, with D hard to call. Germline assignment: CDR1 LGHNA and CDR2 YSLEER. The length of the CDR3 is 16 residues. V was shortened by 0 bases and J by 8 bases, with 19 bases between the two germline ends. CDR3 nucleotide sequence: TGCGCCAGCAGCCAAGATTTTTCGGGTTCGTATGGGGGCTACACCTTC. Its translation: CASSQDFSGSYGGYTF.

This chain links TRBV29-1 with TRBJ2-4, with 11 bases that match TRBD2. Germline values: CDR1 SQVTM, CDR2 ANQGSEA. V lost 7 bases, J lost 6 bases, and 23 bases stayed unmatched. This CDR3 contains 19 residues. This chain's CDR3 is CSAQPTLGIAGGRGNIQYF. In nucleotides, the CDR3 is TGCAGCGCCCAACCTACCCTGGGGATAGCGGGGGGGCGGGGAAACATTCAGTACTTC.

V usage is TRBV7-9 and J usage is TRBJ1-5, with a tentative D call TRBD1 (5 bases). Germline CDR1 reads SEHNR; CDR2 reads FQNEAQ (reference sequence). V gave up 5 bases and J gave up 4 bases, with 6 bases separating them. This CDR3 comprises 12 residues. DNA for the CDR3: TGTGCCAGCAGCCGGGGGAATCAGCCCCAGCATTTT. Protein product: CASSRGNQPQHF. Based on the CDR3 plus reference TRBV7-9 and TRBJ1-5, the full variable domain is DTGVSQNPRHKITKRGQNVTFRCDPISEHNRLYWYRQTLGQGPEFLTYFQNEAQLEKSRLLSDRFSAERPKGSFSTLEIQRTEQGDSAMYLCASSRGNQPQHFGDGTRLSIL.

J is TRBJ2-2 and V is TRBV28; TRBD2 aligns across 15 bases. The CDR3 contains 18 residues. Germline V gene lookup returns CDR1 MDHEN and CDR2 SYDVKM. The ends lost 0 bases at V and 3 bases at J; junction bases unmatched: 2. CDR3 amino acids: CASSLWGLAGGYTGELFF. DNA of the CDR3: TGTGCCAGCAGTTTATGGGGACTAGCGGGGGGTTACACCGGGGAGCTGTTTTTT.

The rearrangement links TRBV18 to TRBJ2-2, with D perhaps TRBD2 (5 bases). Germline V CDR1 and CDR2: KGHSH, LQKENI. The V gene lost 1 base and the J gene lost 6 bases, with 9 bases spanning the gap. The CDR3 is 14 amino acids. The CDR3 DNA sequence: TGTGCCAGCTCACCACGAGAGGGATCCGGGGAGCTGTTTTTT. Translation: CASSPREGSGELFF.

CDR3 nucleotide sequence: TGTGCCAGTGACAGCTATAATGAAAAACTGTTTTTT. Translating it yields CASDSYNEKLFF. The chain recombines TRBV28 with TRBJ1-4; TRBD1 might be the D (5 bases). CDR1 and CDR2 from the germline V gene are MDHEN and SYDVKM. CDR3 length: 12 amino acids. Trimming stripped 9 bases from V and 4 bases from J, with 9 bases between.

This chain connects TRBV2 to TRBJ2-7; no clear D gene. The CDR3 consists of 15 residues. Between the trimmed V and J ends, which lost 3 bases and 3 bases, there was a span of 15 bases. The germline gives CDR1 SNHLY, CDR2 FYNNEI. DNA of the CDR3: TGTGCCAGCAGTGACATACTACTCGAGTTCTACGAGCAGTACTTC. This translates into CASSDILLEFYEQYF.

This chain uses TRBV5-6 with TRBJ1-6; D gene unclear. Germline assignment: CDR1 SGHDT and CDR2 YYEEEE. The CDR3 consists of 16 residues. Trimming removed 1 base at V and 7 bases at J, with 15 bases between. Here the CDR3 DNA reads TGTGCCAGCAGCTTGAGAGCCGGACTTAGGAATTCACCCCTCCACTTT. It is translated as CASSLRAGLRNSPLHF.

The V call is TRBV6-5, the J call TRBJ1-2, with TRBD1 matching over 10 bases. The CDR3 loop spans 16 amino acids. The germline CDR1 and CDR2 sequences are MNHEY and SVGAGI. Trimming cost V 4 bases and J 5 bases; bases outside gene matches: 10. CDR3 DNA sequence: TGTGCCAGCAGTTTATCCGGGACAGGGGACCTATATGGCTACACCTTC. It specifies CASSLSGTGDLYGYTF.

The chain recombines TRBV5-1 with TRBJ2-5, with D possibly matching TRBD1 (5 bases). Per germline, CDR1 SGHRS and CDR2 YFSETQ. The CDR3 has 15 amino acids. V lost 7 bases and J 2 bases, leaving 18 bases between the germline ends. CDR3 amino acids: CASRPTGAAQETQYF. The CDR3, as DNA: TGCGCCAGCCGACCTACAGGCGCCGCTCAAGAGACCCAGTACTTC.

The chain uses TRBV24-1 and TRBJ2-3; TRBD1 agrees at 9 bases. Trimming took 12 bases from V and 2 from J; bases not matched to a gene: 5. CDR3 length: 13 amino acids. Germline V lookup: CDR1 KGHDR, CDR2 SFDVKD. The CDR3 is CAVRDRDTDTQYF. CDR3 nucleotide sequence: TGTGCCGTCCGGGACAGGGACACAGATACGCAGTATTTT.

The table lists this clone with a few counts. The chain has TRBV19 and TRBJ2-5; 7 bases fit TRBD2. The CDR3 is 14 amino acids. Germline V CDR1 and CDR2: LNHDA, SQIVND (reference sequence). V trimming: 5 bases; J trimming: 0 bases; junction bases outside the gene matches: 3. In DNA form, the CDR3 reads TGTGCCAGTAGTCCCGGGAGGTACCAAGAGACCCAGTACTTC. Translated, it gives CASSPGRYQETQYF. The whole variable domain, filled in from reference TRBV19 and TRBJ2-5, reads DGGITQSPKYLFRKEGQNVTLSCEQNLNHDAMYWYRQDPGQGLRLIYYSQIVNDFQKGDIAEGYSVSREKKESFPLTVTSAQKNPTAFYLCASSPGRYQETQYFGPGTRLLVL.

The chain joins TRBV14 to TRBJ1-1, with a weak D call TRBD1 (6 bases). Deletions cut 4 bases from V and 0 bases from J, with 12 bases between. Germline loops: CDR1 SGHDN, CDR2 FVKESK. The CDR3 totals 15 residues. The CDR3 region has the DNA TGTGCCAGCAGCCGAGCAGGGGTCATGAACACTGAAGCTTTCTTT. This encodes CASSRAGVMNTEAFF.

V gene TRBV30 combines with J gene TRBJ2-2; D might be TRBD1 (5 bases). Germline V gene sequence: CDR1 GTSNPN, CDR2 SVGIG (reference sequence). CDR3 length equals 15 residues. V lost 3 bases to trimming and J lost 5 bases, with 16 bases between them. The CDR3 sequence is CAWRNRGLSTGELFF. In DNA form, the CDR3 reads TGTGCCTGGAGAAATAGGGGTCTGTCGACCGGGGAGCTGTTTTTT. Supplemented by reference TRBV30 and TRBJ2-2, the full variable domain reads SQTIHQWPATLVQPVGSPLSLECTVEGTSNPNLYWYRQAAGRGLQLLFYSVGIGQISSEVPQNLSASRPQDRQFILSSKKLLLSDSGFYLCAWRNRGLSTGELFFGEGSRLTVL.

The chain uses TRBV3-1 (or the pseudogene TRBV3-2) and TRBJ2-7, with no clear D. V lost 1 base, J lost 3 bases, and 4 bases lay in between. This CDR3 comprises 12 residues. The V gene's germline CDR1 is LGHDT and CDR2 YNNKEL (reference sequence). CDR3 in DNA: TGTGCCAGCAGCCAAGCTAGCTACGAGCAGTACTTC. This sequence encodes CASSQASYEQYF.

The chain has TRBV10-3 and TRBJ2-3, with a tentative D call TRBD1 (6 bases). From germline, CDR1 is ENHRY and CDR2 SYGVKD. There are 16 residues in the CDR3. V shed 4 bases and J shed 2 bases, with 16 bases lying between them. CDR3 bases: TGTGCCATCAGTGGTACTCAGGGGTCCTACACAGATACGCAGTATTTT. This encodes CAISGTQGSYTDTQYF.

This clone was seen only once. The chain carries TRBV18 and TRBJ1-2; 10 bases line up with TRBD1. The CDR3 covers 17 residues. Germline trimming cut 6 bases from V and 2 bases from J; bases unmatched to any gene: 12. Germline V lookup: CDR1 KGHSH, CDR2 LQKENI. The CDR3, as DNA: TGTGCCAGCTCCCCTGAGGGACAGGGGAGATCGAACTATGGCTACACCTTC. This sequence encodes CASSPEGQGRSNYGYTF.

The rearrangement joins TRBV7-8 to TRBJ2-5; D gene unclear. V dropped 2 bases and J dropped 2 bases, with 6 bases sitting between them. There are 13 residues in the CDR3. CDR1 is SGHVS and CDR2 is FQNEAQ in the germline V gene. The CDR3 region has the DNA TGTGCCAGCAGCTTATTTCCGCAAGAGACCCAGTACTTC. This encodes CASSLFPQETQYF.

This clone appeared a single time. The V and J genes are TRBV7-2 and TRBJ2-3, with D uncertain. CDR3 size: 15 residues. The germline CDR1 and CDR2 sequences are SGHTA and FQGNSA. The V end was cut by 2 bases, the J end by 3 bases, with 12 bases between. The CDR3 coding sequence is TGTGCCAGCAGCTTAACTTTCGCCTTGACAGATACGCAGTATTTT. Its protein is CASSLTFALTDTQYF.

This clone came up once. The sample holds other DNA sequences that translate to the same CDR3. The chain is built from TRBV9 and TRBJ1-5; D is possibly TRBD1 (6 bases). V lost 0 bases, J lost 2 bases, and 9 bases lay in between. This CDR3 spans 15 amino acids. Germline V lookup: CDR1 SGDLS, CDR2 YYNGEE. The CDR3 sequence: CASSVGGGGNQPQHF. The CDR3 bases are TGTGCCAGCAGCGTAGGAGGGGGTGGCAATCAGCCCCAGCATTTT.

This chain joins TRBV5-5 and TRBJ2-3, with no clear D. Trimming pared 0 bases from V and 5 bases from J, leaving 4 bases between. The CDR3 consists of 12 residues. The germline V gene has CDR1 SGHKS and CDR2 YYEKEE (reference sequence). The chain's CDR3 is CASSLVVDTQYF. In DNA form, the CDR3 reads TGTGCCAGCAGCTTGGTAGTAGATACGCAGTATTTT. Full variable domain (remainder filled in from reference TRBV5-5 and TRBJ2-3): DAGVTQSPTHLIKTRGQQVTLRCSPISGHKSVSWYQQVLGQGPQFIFQYYEKEERGRGNFPDRFSARQFPNYSSELNVNALLLGDSALYLCASSLVVDTQYFGPGTRLTVL.

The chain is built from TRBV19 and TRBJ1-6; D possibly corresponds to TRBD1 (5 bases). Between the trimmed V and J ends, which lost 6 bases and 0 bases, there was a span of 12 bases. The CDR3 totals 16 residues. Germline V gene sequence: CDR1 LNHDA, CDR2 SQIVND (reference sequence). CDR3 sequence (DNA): TGTGCCAGTAGCCCCCCCGGGGGCTCCTATAATTCACCCCTCCACTTT. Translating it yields CASSPPGGSYNSPLHF. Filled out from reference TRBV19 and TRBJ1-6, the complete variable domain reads DGGITQSPKYLFRKEGQNVTLSCEQNLNHDAMYWYRQDPGQGLRLIYYSQIVNDFQKGDIAEGYSVSREKKESFPLTVTSAQKNPTAFYLCASSPPGGSYNSPLHFGNGTRLTVT.

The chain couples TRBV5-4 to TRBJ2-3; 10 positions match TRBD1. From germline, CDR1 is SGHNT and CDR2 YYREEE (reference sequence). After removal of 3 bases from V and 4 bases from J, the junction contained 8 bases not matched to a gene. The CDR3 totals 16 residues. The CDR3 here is CASSSGGQGSPDTQYF. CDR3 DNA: TGTGCCAGCAGCTCAGGGGGACAGGGGTCCCCAGATACGCAGTATTTT.

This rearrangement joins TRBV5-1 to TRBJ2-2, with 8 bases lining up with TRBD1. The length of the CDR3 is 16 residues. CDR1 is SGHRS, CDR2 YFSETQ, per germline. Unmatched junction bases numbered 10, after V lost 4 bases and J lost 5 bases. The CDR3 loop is CASSRAQGARTGELFF. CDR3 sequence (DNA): TGCGCCAGCAGCCGGGCGCAGGGGGCGCGTACCGGGGAGCTGTTTTTT.

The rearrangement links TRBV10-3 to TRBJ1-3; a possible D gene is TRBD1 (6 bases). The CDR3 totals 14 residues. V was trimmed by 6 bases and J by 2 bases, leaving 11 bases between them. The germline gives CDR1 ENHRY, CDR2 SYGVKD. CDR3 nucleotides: TGTGCCATCAGAAACACAGGGACTGGAAACACCATATATTTT. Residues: CAIRNTGTGNTIYF.

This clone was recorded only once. The CDR3 nucleotides read TGTGCCAGCAGCGTTCAGTCCCGCACAGATACGCAGTATTTT. Encoded protein: CASSVQSRTDTQYF. The rearrangement links TRBV9 to TRBJ2-3; D is undetermined. The germline CDR1 and CDR2 sequences are SGDLS and YYNGEE. Between the trimmed V and J ends, which lost 2 bases and 1 base, there was a span of 8 bases. The CDR3 has 14 residues. Supplemented by reference TRBV9 and TRBJ2-3, the full variable domain reads DSGVTQTPKHLITATGQRVTLRCSPRSGDLSVYWYQQSLDQGLQFLIQYYNGEERAKGNILERFSAQQFPDLHSELNLSSLELGDSALYFCASSVQSRTDTQYFGPGTRLTVL.

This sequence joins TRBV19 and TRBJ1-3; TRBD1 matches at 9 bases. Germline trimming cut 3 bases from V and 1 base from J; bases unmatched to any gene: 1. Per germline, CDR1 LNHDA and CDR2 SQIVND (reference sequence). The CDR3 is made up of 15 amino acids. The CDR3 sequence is CASSIGTGSGNTIYF. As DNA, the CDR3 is TGTGCCAGTAGTATTGGGACAGGGTCTGGAAACACCATATATTTT.

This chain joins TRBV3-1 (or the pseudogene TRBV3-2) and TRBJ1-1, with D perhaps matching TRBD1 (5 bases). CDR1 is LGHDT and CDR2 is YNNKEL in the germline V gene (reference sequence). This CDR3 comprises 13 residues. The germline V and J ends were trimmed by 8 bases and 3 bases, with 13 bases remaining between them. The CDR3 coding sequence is TGTGCCAGCCGGGACTCGAGGGACACTGAAGCTTTCTTT. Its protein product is CASRDSRDTEAFF.